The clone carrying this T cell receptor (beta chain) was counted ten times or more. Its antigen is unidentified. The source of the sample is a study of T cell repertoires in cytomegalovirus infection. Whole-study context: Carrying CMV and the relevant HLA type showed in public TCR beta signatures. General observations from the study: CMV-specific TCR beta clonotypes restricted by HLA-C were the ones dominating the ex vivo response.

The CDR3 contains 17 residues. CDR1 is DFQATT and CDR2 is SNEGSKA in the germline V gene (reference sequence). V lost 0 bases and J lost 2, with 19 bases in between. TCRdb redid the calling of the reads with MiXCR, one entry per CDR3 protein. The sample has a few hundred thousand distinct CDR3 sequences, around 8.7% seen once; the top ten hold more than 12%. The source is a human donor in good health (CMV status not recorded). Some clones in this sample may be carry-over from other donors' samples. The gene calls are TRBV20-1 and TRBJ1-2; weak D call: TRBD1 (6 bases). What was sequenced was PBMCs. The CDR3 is CSARDPSRVGANYGYTF. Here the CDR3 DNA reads TGCAGTGCTAGAGACCCTTCCAGGGTGGGGGCGAACTATGGCTACACCTTC.